This T cell receptor beta chain stems from a study of cytomegalovirus exposure and HLA in healthy donors. This clone was observed a handful of times. CDR3 size: 13 residues. With 5 bases clipped from V and 6 bases from J, the junction kept 9 bases outside the gene matches. The germline gives CDR1 GTSNPN, CDR2 SVGIG (reference sequence). With 60 Vbeta and 13 Jbeta primers, the PCR was carried out. Sequencing was performed with immunoSEQ multiplex PCR; in TCRdb, only in-frame clones are kept and a portion is missing. Among about 170,000 clones listed, approximately 73% were seen once. The chain carries TRBV30 and TRBJ1-1; TRBD1 agrees at 7 bases. The sequence derives from a woman younger than 35 in good health and CMV-seropositive. Sequenced sample: PBMCs. Here the CDR3 reads CAWDIQGWAEAFF. As DNA, the CDR3 is TGTGCCTGGGACATACAGGGGTGGGCTGAAGCTTTCTTT.